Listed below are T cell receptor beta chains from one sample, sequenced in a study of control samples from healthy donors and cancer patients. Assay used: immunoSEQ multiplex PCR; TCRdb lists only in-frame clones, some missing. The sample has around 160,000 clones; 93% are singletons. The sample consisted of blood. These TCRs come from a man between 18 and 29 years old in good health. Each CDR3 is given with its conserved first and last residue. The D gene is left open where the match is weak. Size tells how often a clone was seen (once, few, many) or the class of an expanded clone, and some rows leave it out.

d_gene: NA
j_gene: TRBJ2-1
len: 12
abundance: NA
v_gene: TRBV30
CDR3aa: CAWSDSHNEQFF
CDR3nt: TGTGCCTGGAGCGACAGTCACAATGAGCAGTTCTTC

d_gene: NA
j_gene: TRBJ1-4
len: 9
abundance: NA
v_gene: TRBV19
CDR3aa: CASSIARVF
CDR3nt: TGTGCCAGTAGTATAGCTCGAGTTTTT

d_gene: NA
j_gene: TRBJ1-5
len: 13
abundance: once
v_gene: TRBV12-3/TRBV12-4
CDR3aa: CASSLTTNQPQHF
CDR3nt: TGTGCCAGCAGTTTAACAACCAATCAGCCCCAGCATTTT

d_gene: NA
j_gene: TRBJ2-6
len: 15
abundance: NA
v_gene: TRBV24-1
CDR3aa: CATGLSVSGANVLTF
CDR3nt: TGTGCCACAGGATTGTCGGTGTCTGGGGCCAACGTCCTGACTTTC

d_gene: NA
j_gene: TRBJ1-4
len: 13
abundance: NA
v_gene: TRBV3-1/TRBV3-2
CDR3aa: CASSQLMDGELFF
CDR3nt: TGTGCCAGCAGCCAGTTAATGGATGGGGAACTGTTTTTT

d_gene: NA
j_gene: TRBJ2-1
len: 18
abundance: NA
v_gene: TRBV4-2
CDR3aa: CASSQEHGPSSSYNEQFF
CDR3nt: TGTGCCAGCAGCCAAGAACACGGGCCATCATCCTCCTACAATGAGCAGTTCTTC

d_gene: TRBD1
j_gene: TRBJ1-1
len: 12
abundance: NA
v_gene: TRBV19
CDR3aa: CATGQGDTEAFF
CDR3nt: TGTGCCACCGGACAGGGGGACACTGAAGCTTTCTTT

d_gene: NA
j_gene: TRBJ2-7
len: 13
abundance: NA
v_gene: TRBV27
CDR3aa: CASSLGASYEQYF
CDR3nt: TGTGCCAGCAGTTTAGGGGCCTCCTACGAGCAGTACTTC

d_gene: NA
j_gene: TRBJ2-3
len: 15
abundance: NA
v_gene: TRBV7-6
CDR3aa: CASSSFVSSTDTQYF
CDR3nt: TGTGCCAGCAGCTCGTTTGTCTCTAGCACAGATACGCAGTATTTT

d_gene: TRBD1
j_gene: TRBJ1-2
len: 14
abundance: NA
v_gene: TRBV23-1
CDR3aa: CASSQSTGADGYTF
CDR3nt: TGCGCCAGCAGTCAATCTACAGGGGCTGATGGCTACACCTTC

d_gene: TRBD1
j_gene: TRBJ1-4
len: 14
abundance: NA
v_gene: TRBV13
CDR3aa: CASSLEGAGEKLFF
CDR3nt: TGTGCCAGCAGCTTAGAGGGGGCTGGTGAAAAACTGTTTTTT

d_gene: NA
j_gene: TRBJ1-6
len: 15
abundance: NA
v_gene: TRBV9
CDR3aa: CASSVTPDRNSPLHF
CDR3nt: TGTGCCAGCAGCGTAACCCCGGACCGTAATTCACCCCTCCACTTT

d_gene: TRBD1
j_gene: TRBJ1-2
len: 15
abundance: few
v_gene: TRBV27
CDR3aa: CASSPWGRGMDGYTF
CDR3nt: TGTGCCAGCAGTCCCTGGGGCAGGGGGATGGATGGCTACACCTTC

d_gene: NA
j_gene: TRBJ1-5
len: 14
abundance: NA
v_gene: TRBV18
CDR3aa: CASSPSGAGQPQHF
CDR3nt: TGTGCCAGCTCACCTTCAGGGGCAGGTCAGCCCCAGCATTTT

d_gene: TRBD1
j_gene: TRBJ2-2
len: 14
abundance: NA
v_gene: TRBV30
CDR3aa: CAWGQGANTGELFF
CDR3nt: TGTGCCTGGGGACAGGGGGCGAACACCGGGGAGCTGTTTTTT

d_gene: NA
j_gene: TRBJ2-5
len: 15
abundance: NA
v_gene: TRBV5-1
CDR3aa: CASSLPGVRGETQYF
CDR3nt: TGCGCCAGCAGCTTGCCCGGGGTGAGAGGAGAGACCCAGTACTTC

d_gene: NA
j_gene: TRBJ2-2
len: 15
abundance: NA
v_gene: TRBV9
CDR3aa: CASSVVGANTGELFF
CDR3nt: TGTGCCAGCAGCGTAGTTGGGGCTAACACCGGGGAGCTGTTTTTT

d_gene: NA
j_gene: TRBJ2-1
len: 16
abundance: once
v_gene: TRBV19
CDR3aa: CASSIDGLGTYNEQFF
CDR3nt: TGTGCCAGTAGTATAGACGGACTTGGGACCTACAATGAGCAGTTCTTC

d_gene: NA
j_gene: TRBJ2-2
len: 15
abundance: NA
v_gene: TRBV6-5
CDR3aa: CASSYSNMDTGELFF
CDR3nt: TGTGCCAGCAGTTACTCAAACATGGACACCGGGGAGCTGTTTTTT

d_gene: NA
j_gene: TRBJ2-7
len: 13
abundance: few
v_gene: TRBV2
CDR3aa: CATAYSSSYEQYF
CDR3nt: TGTGCCACTGCGTACAGCAGCTCCTACGAGCAGTACTTC

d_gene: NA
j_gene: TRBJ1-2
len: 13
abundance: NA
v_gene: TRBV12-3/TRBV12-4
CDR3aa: CASSWPRTNGYTF
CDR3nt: TGTGCCAGCAGTTGGCCCCGGACCAATGGCTACACCTTC

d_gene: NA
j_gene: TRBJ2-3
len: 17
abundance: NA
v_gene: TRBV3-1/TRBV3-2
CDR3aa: CASSPAGGYIGTDTQYF
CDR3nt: TGTGCCAGCAGCCCTGCTGGAGGGTACATCGGCACAGATACGCAGTATTTT

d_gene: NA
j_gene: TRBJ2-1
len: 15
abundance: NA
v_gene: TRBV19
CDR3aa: CASEEGETVDNEQFF
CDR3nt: TGTGCCAGTGAGGAGGGGGAGACGGTGGACAATGAGCAGTTCTTC

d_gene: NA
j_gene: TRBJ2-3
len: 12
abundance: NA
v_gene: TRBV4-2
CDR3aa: CASSPTTDTQYF
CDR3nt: TGTGCCAGCAGCCCCACTACAGATACGCAGTATTTT

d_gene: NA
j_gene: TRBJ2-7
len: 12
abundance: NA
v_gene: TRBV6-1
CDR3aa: CASSEQGFEQYF
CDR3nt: TGTGCCAGCAGTGAACAGGGCTTCGAGCAGTACTTC

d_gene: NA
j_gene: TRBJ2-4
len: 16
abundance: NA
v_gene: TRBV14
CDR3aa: CASSQATGANKNIQYF
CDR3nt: TGTGCCAGCAGCCAAGCAACGGGAGCGAACAAAAACATTCAGTACTTC

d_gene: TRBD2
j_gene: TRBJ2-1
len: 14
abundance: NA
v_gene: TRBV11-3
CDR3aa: CASSPGGSKNEQFF
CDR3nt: TGTGCCAGCAGCCCCGGGGGGTCTAAGAATGAGCAGTTCTTC

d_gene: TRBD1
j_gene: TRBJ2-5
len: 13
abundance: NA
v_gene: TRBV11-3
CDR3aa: CASSRDRGETQYF
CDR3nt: TGTGCCAGCAGCCGGGACAGGGGGGAGACCCAGTACTTC

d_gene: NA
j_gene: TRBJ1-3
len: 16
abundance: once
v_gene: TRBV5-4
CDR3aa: CASSKGRISSGNTIYF
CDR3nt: TGTGCCAGCAGCAAAGGACGGATCAGCTCTGGAAACACCATATATTTT

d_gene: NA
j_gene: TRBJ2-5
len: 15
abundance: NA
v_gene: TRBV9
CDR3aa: CASSQYGTVQETQYF
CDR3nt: TGTGCCAGCAGTCAATACGGGACGGTCCAAGAGACCCAGTACTTC

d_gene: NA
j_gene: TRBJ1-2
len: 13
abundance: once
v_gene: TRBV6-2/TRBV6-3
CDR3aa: CASSPIVENGYTF
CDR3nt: TGTGCCAGCAGTCCAATTGTCGAAAATGGCTACACCTTC

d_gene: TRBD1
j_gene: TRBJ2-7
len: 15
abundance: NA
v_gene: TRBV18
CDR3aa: CASSPDRAGEYEQYF
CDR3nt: TGTGCCAGCTCGCCAGACAGGGCCGGAGAGTATGAGCAGTACTTC

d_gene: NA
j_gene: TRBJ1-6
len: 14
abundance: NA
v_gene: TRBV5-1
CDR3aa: CASSLGQGDSPLHF
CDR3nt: TGCGCCAGCAGCTTGGGGCAGGGAGATTCACCCCTCCACTTT

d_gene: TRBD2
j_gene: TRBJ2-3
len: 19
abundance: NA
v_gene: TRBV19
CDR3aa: CASSDTSGVVPGFTDTQYF
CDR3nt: TGTGCCAGTAGTGATACTAGCGGGGTAGTTCCCGGGTTCACAGATACGCAGTATTTT

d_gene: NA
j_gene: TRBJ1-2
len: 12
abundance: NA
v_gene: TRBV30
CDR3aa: CAWSPSVSTYTF
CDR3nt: TGTGCCTGGAGCCCCTCGGTTTCAACTTACACCTTC

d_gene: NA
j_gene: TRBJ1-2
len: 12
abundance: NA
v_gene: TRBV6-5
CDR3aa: CASRGTYSGYTF
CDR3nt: TGTGCCAGCAGGGGGACGTACAGCGGCTACACCTTC

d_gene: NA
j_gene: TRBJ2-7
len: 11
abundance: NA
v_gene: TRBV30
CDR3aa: CAWRRDGEQYF
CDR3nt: TGTGCCTGGAGGCGGGATGGCGAGCAGTACTTC

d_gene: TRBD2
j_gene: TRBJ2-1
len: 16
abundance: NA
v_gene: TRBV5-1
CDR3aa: CASSFRLAELYNEQFF
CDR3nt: TGCGCCAGCAGCTTCCGACTAGCGGAATTATACAATGAGCAGTTCTTC

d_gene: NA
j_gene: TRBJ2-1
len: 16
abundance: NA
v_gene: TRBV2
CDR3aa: CASRDTGWASYNEQFF
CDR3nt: TGTGCCAGCAGGGACACAGGGTGGGCCTCCTACAATGAGCAGTTCTTC

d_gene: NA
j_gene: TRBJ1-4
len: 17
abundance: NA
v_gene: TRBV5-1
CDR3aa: CASSSIPQGNGNEKLFF
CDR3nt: TGCGCCAGCAGCTCAATACCGCAGGGTAACGGCAATGAAAAACTGTTTTTT

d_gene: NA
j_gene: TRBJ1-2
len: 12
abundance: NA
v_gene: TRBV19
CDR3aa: CASGLPRDGYTF
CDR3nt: TGTGCCAGCGGACTGCCCCGGGATGGCTACACCTTC

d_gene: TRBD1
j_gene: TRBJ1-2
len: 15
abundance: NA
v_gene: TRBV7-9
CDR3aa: CASSSTTGVNYGYTF
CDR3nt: TGTGCCAGCAGCTCAACTACAGGGGTTAACTATGGCTACACCTTC

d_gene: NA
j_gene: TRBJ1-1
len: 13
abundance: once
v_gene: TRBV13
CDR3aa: CASSFLRRTEAFF
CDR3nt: TGTGCCAGCAGCTTCCTACGGAGGACTGAAGCTTTCTTT

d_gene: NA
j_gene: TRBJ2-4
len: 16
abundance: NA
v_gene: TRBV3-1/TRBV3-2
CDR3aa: CASSQGGSLAKNIQYF
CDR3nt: TGTGCCAGCAGCCAAGGGGGATCGCTAGCCAAAAACATTCAGTACTTC

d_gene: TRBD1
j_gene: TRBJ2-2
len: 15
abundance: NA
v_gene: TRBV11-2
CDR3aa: CASSLDRQGTGELFF
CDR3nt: TGTGCCAGCAGCTTAGATCGACAGGGGACCGGGGAGCTGTTTTTT

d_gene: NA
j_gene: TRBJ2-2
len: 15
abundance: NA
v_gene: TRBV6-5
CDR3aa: CASSLRDTYTGELFF
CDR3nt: TGTGCCAGCAGTTTAAGGGACACCTACACCGGGGAGCTGTTTTTT

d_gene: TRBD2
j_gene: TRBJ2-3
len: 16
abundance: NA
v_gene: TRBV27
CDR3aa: CASSLSGGGNTDTQYF
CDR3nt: TGTGCCAGCAGTTTATCTGGCGGGGGAAACACAGATACGCAGTATTTT

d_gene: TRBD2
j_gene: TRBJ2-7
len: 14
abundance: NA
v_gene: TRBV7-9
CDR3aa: CASSLMRGANEQYF
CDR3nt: TGTGCCAGCAGCTTAATGCGGGGGGCGAACGAGCAGTACTTC

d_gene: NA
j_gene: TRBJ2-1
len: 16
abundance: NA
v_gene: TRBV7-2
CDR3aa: CASSLAGGFYGDEQFF
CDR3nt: TGTGCCAGCAGCTTAGCGGGGGGATTTTATGGGGATGAGCAGTTCTTC

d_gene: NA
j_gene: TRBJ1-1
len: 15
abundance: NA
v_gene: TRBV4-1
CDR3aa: CASSQTPTWNTEAFF
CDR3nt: TGCGCCAGCAGCCAAACACCGACGTGGAACACTGAAGCTTTCTTT

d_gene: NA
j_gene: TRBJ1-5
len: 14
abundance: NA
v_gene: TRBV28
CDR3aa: CASSLFVGNQPQHF
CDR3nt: TGTGCCAGCAGTTTATTTGTCGGCAATCAGCCCCAGCATTTT

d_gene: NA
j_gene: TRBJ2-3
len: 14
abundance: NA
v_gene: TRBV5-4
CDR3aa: CASSLASDTDTQYF
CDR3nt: TGTGCCAGCAGCTTGGCTTCCGACACAGATACGCAGTATTTT

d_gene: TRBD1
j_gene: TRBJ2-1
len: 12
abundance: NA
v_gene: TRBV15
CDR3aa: CATSDRGYEQFF
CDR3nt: TGTGCCACCAGCGACAGGGGGTACGAGCAGTTCTTC